This TCR beta chain originates from a study of T-cell memory formation after mild COVID-19. Across the whole study: For the most part, TCR clusters were specific to one donor. Regarding the study as a whole: Shrinking CD4+ clones resided mostly in CM and EM, and CD8+ ones in EMRA. A subset of responding clones appeared in pre-infection memory, suggesting cross-reactive memory joined.

The TCR alpha and TCR beta cDNA libraries, bearing sample barcodes and UMIs, were generated by 5'RACE using constant-segment primers. Each CDR3 protein is one row after TCRdb ran MiXCR on the 5' RACE reads. Of 150,000 to 200,000 distinct CDR3 sequences listed, 16% are singletons. Germline assignment: CDR1 MGHDK and CDR2 SYGVNS. Deletions cut 6 bases from V and 3 bases from J, with 16 bases between. This CDR3 is built from 15 residues. By frequency in the sample, this clonotype is medium-sized. Its specificity is unknown. The sequence derives from an adult woman who had mild COVID-19 (a few samples of this study predate the infection). Cell type and time point are not known. Sequenced sample: PBMCs or a T cell subset sorted from them (not recorded which). The chain is built from TRBV25-1 and TRBJ2-3, with D perhaps TRBD2 (6 bases). The CDR3 DNA reads as TGTGCCAGCAGCTCTAGCGTGGAGAGAACAGATACGCAGTATTTT. The encoded protein is CASSSSVERTDTQYF.